This T cell receptor beta chain was identified in a study of naive and memory T cell subsets. The beta constant-region primer was an equimolar mix of two oligonucleotides covering TRBC1 and TRBC2. One entry per CDR3 protein, called by TCRdb with MiXCR from the UMI-ligation and nested PCR reads. The sample records about 90,000 distinct CDR3 sequences, around 6.5% being singletons. In germline, CDR1 is LGHNA, CDR2 YNFKEQ. Trimming took 0 bases from V and 0 from J, leaving 11 bases between them. The CDR3 runs 16 residues. The origin of this receptor is a human donor in good health. Sequenced input: central memory CD4+ T cells from blood. The rearrangement links TRBV4-2 to TRBJ2-5; TRBD2 might be the D (6 bases). The CDR3 region is CASSQESSANQETQYF. The CDR3 DNA is TGTGCCAGCAGCCAAGAGTCTAGCGCGAACCAAGAGACCCAGTACTTC.